Reported below is one T cell receptor beta chain. The antigen is undetermined. The data stem from a study of T cell repertoires in cytomegalovirus infection. In the study overall: Both CMV infection and a matching HLA type were indicated by public TCR beta signatures.

This CDR3 region has 16 residues. From germline, CDR1 is SQVTM and CDR2 ANQGSEA. Trimming took off 0 bases at V and 3 bases at J, with 17 bases between the two ends. Regarding the study as a whole: It was HLA-C-restricted CMV-specific TCR beta clonotypes that dominated the response ex vivo. Cumulated frequencies of public TCR beta families served to identify carriers of CMV plus the relevant HLA.

Each CDR3 protein is one row after TCRdb ran MiXCR on the reads. The sample lists about 130,000 distinct CDR3 sequences, more than 20% occurring once. The sample comprised PBMCs, sequenced either directly or after in vitro stimulation (not recorded which). The clonotype comes from a human donor in good health (CMV status not recorded). Some clones in this sample may be carry-over from other donors' samples. The V and J genes are TRBV29-1 and TRBJ1-2; no definite D call. This CDR3 is CSVEELGPGLDYGYTF. CDR3 coding DNA: TGCAGCGTTGAAGAGCTAGGGCCAGGTCTTGACTATGGCTACACCTTC.